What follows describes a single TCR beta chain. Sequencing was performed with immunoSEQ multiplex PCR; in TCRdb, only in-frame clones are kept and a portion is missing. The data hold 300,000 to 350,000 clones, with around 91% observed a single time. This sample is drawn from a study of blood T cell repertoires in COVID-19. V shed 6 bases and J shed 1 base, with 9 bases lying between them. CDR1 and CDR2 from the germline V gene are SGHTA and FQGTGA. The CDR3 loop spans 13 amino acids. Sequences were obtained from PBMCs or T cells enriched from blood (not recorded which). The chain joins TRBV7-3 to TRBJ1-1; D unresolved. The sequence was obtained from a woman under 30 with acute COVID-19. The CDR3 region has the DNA TGTGCCAGCAGTTTCCGGGAGAACACTGAAGCTTTCTTT. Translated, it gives CASSFRENTEAFF.